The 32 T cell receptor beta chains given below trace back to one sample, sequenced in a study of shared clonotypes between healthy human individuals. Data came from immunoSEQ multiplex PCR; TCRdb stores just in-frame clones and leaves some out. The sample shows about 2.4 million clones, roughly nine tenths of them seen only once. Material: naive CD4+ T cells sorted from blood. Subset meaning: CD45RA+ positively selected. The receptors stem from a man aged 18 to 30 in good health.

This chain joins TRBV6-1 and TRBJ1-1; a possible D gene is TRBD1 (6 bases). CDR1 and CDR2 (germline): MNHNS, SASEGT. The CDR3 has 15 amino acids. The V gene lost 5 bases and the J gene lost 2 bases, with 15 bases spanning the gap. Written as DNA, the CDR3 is TGTGCCAGCAGTCTCCTATCAGGGGCAAACACTGAAGCTTTCTTT. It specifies CASSLLSGANTEAFF.

The CDR3 reads CASSYPGPQETQYF. The CDR3 DNA is TGTGCCAGCAGCTACCCAGGACCCCAAGAGACCCAGTACTTC. V usage is TRBV5-6 and J usage is TRBJ2-5; D call uncertain. Looked up from germline, CDR1 is SGHDT and CDR2 is YYEEEE. The CDR3 loop spans 14 amino acids. V lost 3 bases to trimming and J lost 1 base, with 10 bases between them.

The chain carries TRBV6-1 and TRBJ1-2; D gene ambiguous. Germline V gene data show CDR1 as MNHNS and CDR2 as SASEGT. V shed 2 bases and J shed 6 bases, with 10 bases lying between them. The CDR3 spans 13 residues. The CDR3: CASSEWAGDGYTF. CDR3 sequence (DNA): TGTGCCAGCAGTGAATGGGCCGGAGATGGCTACACCTTC.

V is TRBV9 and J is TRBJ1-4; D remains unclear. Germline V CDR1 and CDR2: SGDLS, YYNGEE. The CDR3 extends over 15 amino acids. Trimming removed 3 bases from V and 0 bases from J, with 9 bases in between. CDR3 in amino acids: CASSAGTATNEKLFF. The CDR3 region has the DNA TGTGCCAGCAGCGCCGGCACAGCAACTAATGAAAAACTGTTTTTT.

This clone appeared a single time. CDR3 DNA sequence: TGTGCCAGCAGCCCTCATGGGTCTGGCAGCAATCAGCCCCAGCATTTT. Translating gives CASSPHGSGSNQPQHF. The J gene is TRBJ1-5, the V gene TRBV5-6; D remains unclear. Germline-derived CDR1 and CDR2 are SGHDT and YYEEEE. The ends were cut back, 4 bases at V and 1 base at J, with 15 bases in the middle. The CDR3 contains 16 residues.

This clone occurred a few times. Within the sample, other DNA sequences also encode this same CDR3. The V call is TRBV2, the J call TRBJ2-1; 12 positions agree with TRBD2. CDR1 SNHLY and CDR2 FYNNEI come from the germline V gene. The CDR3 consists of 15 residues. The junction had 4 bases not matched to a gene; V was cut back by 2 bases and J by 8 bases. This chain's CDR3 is CASSERASGGDEQFF. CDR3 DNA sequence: TGTGCCAGCAGTGAAAGGGCTAGCGGGGGGGATGAGCAGTTCTTC.

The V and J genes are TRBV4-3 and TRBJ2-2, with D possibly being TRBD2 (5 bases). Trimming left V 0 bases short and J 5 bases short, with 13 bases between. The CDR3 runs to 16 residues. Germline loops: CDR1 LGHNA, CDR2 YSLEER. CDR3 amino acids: CASSQDPGLATGELFF. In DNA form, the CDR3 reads TGCGCCAGCAGCCAAGATCCCGGCCTAGCAACCGGGGAGCTGTTTTTT.

CDR3 nucleotide sequence: TGCGCCAGCAGCCAAACATACACCTCCGGGCGGTCCTACGAGCAGTACTTC. It codes for CASSQTYTSGRSYEQYF. The chain is built from TRBV5-1 and TRBJ2-7, with unresolved D. Deletions cut 4 bases from V and 1 base from J, with 21 bases between. Per the germline V gene, CDR1 is SGHRS and CDR2 is YFSETQ. This CDR3 has 17 residues.

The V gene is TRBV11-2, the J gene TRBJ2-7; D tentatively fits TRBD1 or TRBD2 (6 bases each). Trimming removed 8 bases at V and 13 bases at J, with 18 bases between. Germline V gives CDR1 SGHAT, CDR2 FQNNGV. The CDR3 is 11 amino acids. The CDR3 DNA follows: TGTGCCAGCTCACCTAAGGGGGGCAGATACTTC. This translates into CASSPKGGRYF.

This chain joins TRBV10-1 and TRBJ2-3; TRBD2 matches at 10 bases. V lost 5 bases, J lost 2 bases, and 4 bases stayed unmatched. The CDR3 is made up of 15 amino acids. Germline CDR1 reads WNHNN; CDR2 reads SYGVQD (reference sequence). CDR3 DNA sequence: TGCGCCAGCAGTCCACTAGCGGGGATCACAGATACGCAGTATTTT. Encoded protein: CASSPLAGITDTQYF.

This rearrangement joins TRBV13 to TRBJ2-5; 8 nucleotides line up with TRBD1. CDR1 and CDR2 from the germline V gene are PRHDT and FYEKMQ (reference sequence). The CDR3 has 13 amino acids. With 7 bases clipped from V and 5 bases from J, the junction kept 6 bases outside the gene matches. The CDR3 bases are TGTGCCAGCACCCAGGGGGCTCGGGAGACCCAGTACTTC. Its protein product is CASTQGARETQYF.

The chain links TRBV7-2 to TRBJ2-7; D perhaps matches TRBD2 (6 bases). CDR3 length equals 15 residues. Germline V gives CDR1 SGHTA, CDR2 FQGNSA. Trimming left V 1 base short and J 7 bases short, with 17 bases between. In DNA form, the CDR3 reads TGTGCCAGCAGCTTAGTTGGGGACTCCATCCGGGAGCAGTACTTC. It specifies CASSLVGDSIREQYF.

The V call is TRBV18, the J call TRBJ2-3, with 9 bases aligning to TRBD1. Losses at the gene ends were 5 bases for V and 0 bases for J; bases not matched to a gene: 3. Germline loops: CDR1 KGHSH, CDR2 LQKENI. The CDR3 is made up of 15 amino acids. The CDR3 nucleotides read TGTGCCAGCTCAGTACAGGGGGCTAGCACAGATACGCAGTATTTT. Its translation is CASSVQGASTDTQYF.

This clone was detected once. Here the CDR3 DNA reads TGTGCCAGCAGCTTGTTTAGCGGCTCCTACAATGAGCAGTTCTTC. Its translation: CASSLFSGSYNEQFF. The rearrangement uses TRBV5-4 and TRBJ2-1; a weak D match, TRBD2 (6 bases). V gave up 1 base and J gave up 0 bases, with 8 bases separating them. CDR1 and CDR2 (germline): SGHNT, YYREEE (reference sequence). The CDR3 sequence is 15 residues long.

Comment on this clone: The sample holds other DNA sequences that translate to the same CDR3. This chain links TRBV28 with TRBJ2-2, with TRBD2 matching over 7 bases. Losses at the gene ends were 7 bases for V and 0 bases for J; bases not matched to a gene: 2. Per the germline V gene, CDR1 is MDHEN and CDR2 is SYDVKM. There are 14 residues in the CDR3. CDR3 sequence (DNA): TGTGCCAGCATCCGGGGGGCGAACACCGGGGAGCTGTTTTTT. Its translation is CASIRGANTGELFF. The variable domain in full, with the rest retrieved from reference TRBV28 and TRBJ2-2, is DVKVTQSSRYLVKRTGEKVFLECVQDMDHENMFWYRQDPGLGLRLIYFSYDVKMKEKGDIPEGYSVSREKKERFSLILESASTNQTSMYLCASIRGANTGELFFGEGSRLTVL.

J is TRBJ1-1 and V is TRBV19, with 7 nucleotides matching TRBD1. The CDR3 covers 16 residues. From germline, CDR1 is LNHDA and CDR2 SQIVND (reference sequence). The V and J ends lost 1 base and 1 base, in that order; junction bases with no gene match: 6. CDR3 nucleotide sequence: TGTGCCAGTAGTATAGTTACAGGGGTAACGAACACTGAAGCTTTCTTT. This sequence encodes CASSIVTGVTNTEAFF.

CDR3 nucleotide sequence: TGTGCCAGCAGCCTGAACGATGAGCAGTTCTTC. Translation gives CASSLNDEQFF. The V call is TRBV5-6, the J call TRBJ2-1; D not certain. The germline gives CDR1 SGHDT, CDR2 YYEEEE. V was cut by 4 bases and J by 8 bases, with 7 bases left in between. The CDR3 sequence is 11 residues long.

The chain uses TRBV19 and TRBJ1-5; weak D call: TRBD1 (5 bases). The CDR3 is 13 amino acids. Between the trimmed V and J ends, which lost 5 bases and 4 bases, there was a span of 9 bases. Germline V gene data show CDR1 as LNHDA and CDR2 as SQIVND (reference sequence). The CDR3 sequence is CASSDSSNQPQHF. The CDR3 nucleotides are TGTGCCAGTAGTGACAGTTCTAATCAGCCCCAGCATTTT. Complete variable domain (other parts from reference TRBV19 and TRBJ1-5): DGGITQSPKYLFRKEGQNVTLSCEQNLNHDAMYWYRQDPGQGLRLIYYSQIVNDFQKGDIAEGYSVSREKKESFPLTVTSAQKNPTAFYLCASSDSSNQPQHFGDGTRLSIL.

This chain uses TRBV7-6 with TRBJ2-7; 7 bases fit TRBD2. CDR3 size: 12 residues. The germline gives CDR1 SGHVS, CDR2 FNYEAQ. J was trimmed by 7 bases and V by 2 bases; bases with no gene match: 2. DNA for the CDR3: TGTGCCAGCAGCTTATGGGGAGGGGAGCAGTACTTC. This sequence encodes CASSLWGGEQYF.

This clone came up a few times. The CDR3 is CAIASRGLYTGELFF. The CDR3 bases are TGTGCCATCGCGTCCCGGGGTCTGTACACCGGGGAGCTGTTTTTT. This chain uses TRBV10-3 with TRBJ2-2; the D gene is possibly TRBD2 (5 bases). CDR3 length: 15 amino acids. CDR1 and CDR2 from the germline V gene are ENHRY and SYGVKD. V gave up 8 bases and J gave up 3 bases, with 16 bases separating them.

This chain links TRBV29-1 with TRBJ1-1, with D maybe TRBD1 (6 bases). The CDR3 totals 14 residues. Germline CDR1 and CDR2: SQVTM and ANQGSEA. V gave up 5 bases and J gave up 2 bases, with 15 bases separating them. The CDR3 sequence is CSVKNRTVNTEAFF. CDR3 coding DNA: TGCAGCGTTAAAAACCGGACAGTAAACACTGAAGCTTTCTTT.

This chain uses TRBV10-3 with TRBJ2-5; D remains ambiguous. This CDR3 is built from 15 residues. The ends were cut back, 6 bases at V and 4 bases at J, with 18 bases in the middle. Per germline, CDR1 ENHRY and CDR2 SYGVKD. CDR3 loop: CAISPGRVGSETQYF. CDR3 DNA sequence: TGTGCCATCAGCCCCGGACGAGTAGGGTCAGAGACCCAGTACTTC.

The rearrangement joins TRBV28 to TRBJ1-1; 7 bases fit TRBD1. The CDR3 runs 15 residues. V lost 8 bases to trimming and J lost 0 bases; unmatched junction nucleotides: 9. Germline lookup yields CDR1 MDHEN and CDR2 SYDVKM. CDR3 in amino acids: CASPGGETMNTEAFF. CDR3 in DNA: TGTGCCAGCCCAGGGGGGGAAACCATGAACACTGAAGCTTTCTTT.

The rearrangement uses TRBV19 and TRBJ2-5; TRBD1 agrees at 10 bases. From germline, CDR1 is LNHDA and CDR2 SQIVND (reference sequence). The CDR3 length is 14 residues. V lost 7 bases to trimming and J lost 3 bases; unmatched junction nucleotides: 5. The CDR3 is CASTDRGREETQYF. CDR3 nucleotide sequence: TGTGCCAGTACTGACAGGGGGCGCGAAGAGACCCAGTACTTC.

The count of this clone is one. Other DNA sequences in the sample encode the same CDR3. The CDR3 here is CASSAGTGNQPQHF. The CDR3 nucleotides read TGCGCCAGCAGCGCGGGGACAGGGAATCAGCCCCAGCATTTT. This chain connects TRBV5-1 to TRBJ1-5, with TRBD1 matching 9 bases. Germline loops: CDR1 SGHRS, CDR2 YFSETQ. The CDR3 consists of 14 residues. Trimming at V came to 4 bases and at J to 4 bases, leaving 3 bases not matched to a gene.

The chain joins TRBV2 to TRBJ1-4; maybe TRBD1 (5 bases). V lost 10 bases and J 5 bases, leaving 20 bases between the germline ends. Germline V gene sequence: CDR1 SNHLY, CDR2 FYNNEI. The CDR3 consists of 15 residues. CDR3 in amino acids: CATFPGNSLNEKLFF. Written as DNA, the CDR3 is TGTGCCACTTTCCCAGGGAACAGTCTGAATGAAAAACTGTTTTTT.

The CDR3 nucleotides read TGTGCCAGTAGTTTAATGGACAGGGGCCGGGGCAATCAGCCCCAGCATTTT. Translated, it gives CASSLMDRGRGNQPQHF. V and J are TRBV19 and TRBJ1-5; 9 bases align to TRBD1. The V segment lost 5 bases and the J segment 2 bases; nucleotides outside the gene matches: 10. Germline V gives CDR1 LNHDA, CDR2 SQIVND (reference sequence). There are 17 residues in the CDR3.

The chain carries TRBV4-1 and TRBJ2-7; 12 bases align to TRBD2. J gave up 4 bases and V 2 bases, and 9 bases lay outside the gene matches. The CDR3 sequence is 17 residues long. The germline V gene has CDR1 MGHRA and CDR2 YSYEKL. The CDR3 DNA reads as TGCGCCAGCAGCCAACCGAAAGTAGGACTAGCGGGATACGAGCAGTACTTC. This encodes CASSQPKVGLAGYEQYF.

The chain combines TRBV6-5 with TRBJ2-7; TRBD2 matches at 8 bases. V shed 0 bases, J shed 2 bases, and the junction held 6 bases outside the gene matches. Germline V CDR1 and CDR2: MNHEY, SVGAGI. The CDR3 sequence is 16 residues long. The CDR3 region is CASSYSGTRSTYEQYF. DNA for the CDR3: TGTGCCAGCAGTTACTCCGGGACTAGATCCACCTACGAGCAGTACTTC.

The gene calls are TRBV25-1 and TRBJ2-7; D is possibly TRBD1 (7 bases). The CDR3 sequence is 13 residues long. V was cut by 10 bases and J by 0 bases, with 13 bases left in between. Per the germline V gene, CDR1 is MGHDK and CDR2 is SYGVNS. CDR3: CATQGGDSYEQYF. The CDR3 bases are TGTGCCACCCAGGGGGGAGACTCCTACGAGCAGTACTTC.

This CDR3 is CASSPLTPGGYTF. The CDR3 coding sequence is TGTGCCAGCAGTCCCCTGACTCCGGGTGGCTACACCTTC. This chain connects TRBV6-5 to TRBJ1-2; D not certain. Trimming took off 5 bases at V and 7 bases at J, with 14 bases between the two ends. CDR3 length: 13 residues. Looked up from germline, CDR1 is MNHEY and CDR2 is SVGAGI.

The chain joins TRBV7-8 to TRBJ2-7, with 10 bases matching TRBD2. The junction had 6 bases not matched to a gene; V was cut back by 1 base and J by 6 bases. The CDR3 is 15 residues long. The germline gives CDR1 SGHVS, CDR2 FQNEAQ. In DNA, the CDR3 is TGTGCCAGCAGCTTAGGGACTAGCGGAGTTGGCGAGCAGTACTTC. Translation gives CASSLGTSGVGEQYF.